These 16 T cell receptor beta chains originate from one sample sequenced in a study of T cell clonality in common variable immunodeficiency (dated by TCRdb to the mid-2010s). Libraries came from the immunoSEQ multiplex PCR assay. TCRdb took over this immuneACCESS table, retaining in-frame rearrangements with V and J assigned. Such tables are incomplete; in checked studies, under half of the missing clones stem from an unresolved V gene, and the remainder is unexplained. This sample has some 45,000 clones in the table, none counted a single time. The ten largest clones take up roughly 1.9% of the sample. The sample consisted of peripheral blood mononuclear cells. These TCRs come from a person aged 18 to 70 in good health.

This clone was seen many times. This CDR3 is CASSVGLAVGDTQYF. The CDR3 DNA, read in part, is TGTGCCAGCAGCGTAGGACTAGCGGTGGGAGATACG. This rearrangement joins TRBV9 to TRBJ2-3; 9 bases line up with TRBD2. Read coverage stops 3 residues before the CDR3 terminus; the germline J gene supplies the remainder. The CDR3 loop spans 15 amino acids. V lost 0 bases and J lost 5; bases outside the gene matches: 4. Germline V gene data show CDR1 as SGDLS and CDR2 as YYNGEE.

In this sample, this clone turned up many times. The read terminates 3 residues ahead of where the CDR3 ends, so the germline J gene completes it. V gene TRBV19 combines with J gene TRBJ2-2, with D tentatively TRBD1 (5 bases). The CDR3 is 13 residues long. Germline CDR1 LNHDA, CDR2 SQIVND (reference sequence). V lost 7 bases to trimming and J lost 6 bases, with 12 bases between them. The CDR3 sequence: CASTHSGSGELFF. The sequenced part of the CDR3 DNA is TGTGCCAGTACCCATTCAGGGTCCGGGGAG.

This clone was counted many times. The sequenced part of the CDR3 DNA is TGTGCCACCAGTGAAAGCGGGAGGGGCACAGATACG. Protein sequence: CATSESGRGTDT. The complete CDR3 reads CATSESGRGTDTQYF. This chain connects TRBV24-1 to TRBJ2-3; 10 bases align to TRBD2. The sequenced fragment ends 3 residues before the CDR3 boundary, so the rest is inferred from the germline J gene. The germline CDR1 and CDR2 sequences are KGHDR and SFDVKD. Trimming cost V 4 bases and J 1 base; bases outside gene matches: 1. There are 15 residues in the CDR3.

This clone showed up many times. The read gets to within 3 residues of the CDR3 end, and the germline J gene fills in the rest. The chain links TRBV29-1 to TRBJ2-1; TRBD2 matches at 7 bases. Germline V lookup: CDR1 SQVTM, CDR2 ANQGSEA. V was pared by 1 base and J by 3 bases, with 0 bases of the junction left unmatched. This CDR3 is 13 amino acids long. The CDR3: CSVEASGYNEQFF. CDR3 DNA (partial): TGCAGCGTTGAAGCTAGCGGCTACAATGAG.

This clone was seen ten or more times. The read ends 3 residues shy of where the CDR3 ends; the end is completed using the germline J gene. The V call is TRBV19, the J call TRBJ1-1, with 7 nucleotides matching TRBD1. J gave up 3 bases and V 5 bases, and 12 bases lay outside the gene matches. CDR1 is LNHDA, CDR2 SQIVND, per germline (reference sequence). The CDR3 has 16 residues. The CDR3 loop is CASSRTRGRWDTEAFF. The CDR3 DNA, read in part, is TGTGCCAGTAGTCGAACTAGGGGGCGCTGGGACACTGAA.

This clone was found many times. The read terminates 3 residues before the CDR3 end, so the remaining end is supplied by the germline J gene. The chain couples TRBV19 to TRBJ2-2; D perhaps matches TRBD1 (6 bases). Trimming removed 7 bases from V and 3 bases from J, with 12 bases in between. Per germline, CDR1 LNHDA and CDR2 SQIVND (reference sequence). The CDR3 contains 14 residues. CDR3 bases read: TGTGCCAGTACCCGGGACACCTACACCGGGGAG. Its translation is CASTRDTYTGE. The whole CDR3 region reads CASTRDTYTGELFF.

This clone was counted at least ten times. The sequence runs out 3 residues before the end of the CDR3; the remainder is reconstructed from the germline J gene. The chain links TRBV20-1 to TRBJ1-2; D may be TRBD1 (5 bases). The CDR3 is 13 amino acids. The germline V and J ends were trimmed by 2 bases and 6 bases, with 13 bases remaining between them. From germline, CDR1 is DFQATT and CDR2 SNEGSKA (reference sequence). The chain's CDR3 is CSARSGRVNGYTF. The sequenced part of the CDR3 DNA is TGCAGTGCTAGATCAGGGAGGGTTAATGGC.

This clone was detected many times. The part of the CDR3 DNA that was read is TGCGCCAGCAGCTCGAGCGGGCCGCACAATGAG. It is translated as CASSSSGPHNE. The whole CDR3 reads CASSSSGPHNEQFF. The genes are TRBV5-1 and TRBJ2-1, with D possibly matching TRBD2 (6 bases). The CDR3 end falls 3 residues outside the read, so it is completed with the germline J gene. The CDR3 is 14 residues long. Germline CDR1 reads SGHRS; CDR2 reads YFSETQ. V was cut by 3 bases and J by 5 bases, with 12 bases left in between.

This clone was recorded at least ten times. Read coverage stops 3 residues before the CDR3 terminus; the germline J gene supplies the remainder. The rearrangement links TRBV6-2 or TRBV6-3 to TRBJ2-5; D may be TRBD2 (7 bases). V gave up 7 bases and J gave up 7 bases, with 16 bases separating them. This CDR3 comprises 13 residues. Germline V gives CDR1 MNHEY, CDR2 SVGEGT. Partial CDR3 DNA: TGTGCCAGCACCGATTCGGGGGGCGGGACC. Its translation: CASTDSGGGT. From start to end, the CDR3 is CASTDSGGGTQYF.

At least ten counts were recorded for this clone. The CDR3 is cut off 3 residues early in the read; its end comes from the germline J gene. The genes are TRBV14 and TRBJ2-5; 7 nucleotides align to TRBD1. V dropped 1 base and J dropped 5; count of bases not matched to a gene: 4. The CDR3 covers 14 residues. Germline V lookup: CDR1 SGHDN, CDR2 FVKESK. The part of the CDR3 DNA that was read is TGTGCCAGCAGCCAAGTAAGGGGGCGGGAGACC. Residues: CASSQVRGRET. The CDR3 in its entirety is CASSQVRGRETQYF.

This clone was found many times. The sequenced fragment ends 3 residues before the CDR3 boundary, so the rest is inferred from the germline J gene. V and J are TRBV10-3 and TRBJ2-3; D perhaps matches TRBD2 (6 bases). This CDR3 is built from 14 residues. V lost 7 bases and J lost 2, with 13 bases in between. In germline, CDR1 is ENHRY, CDR2 SYGVKD. This CDR3 is CAITRDSVTDTQYF. Partial CDR3 DNA: TGTGCCATCACAAGGGACTCCGTCACAGATACG.

This clone was observed at least ten times. The sequenced fragment ends 3 residues before the CDR3 boundary, so the rest is inferred from the germline J gene. This chain uses TRBV11-2 with TRBJ2-7, with a weak D call TRBD1 (6 bases). Germline CDR1 SGHAT, CDR2 FQNNGV. The CDR3 sequence is 15 residues long. Trimming stripped 0 bases from V and 4 bases from J, with 13 bases between. CDR3 region: CASSLDGQGSYEQYF. The sequenced CDR3 bases are TGTGCCAGCAGCTTAGATGGGCAGGGGTCGTACGAG.

This clone was seen at least ten times. Read data end 3 residues before the CDR3 end; the end is taken from the germline J gene. The chain joins TRBV19 to TRBJ2-3; D remains unclear. The CDR3 is 12 residues long. The ends were cut back, 5 bases at V and 2 bases at J, with 5 bases in the middle. The germline gives CDR1 LNHDA, CDR2 SQIVND (reference sequence). CDR3 in amino acids: CASSPSTDTQYF. The sequenced CDR3 bases are TGTGCCAGTAGTCCTTCCACAGATACG.

At least ten counts were recorded for this clone. The read falls 3 residues short of the CDR3 end, and the missing part is taken from the germline J gene. This chain uses TRBV5-1 with TRBJ1-1; 8 bases fit TRBD1. The trim removed 0 bases at V and 3 bases at J, leaving 1 base unmatched. The CDR3 has 14 amino acids. Germline lookup yields CDR1 SGHRS and CDR2 YFSETQ. The CDR3 reads CASSLGQGYTEAFF. Incomplete CDR3 DNA: TGCGCCAGCAGCTTGGGACAGGGGTACACTGAA.

In its sample, this clone was seen many times. The read terminates 3 residues ahead of where the CDR3 ends, so the germline J gene completes it. The chain is built from TRBV5-1 and TRBJ2-2, with 9 bases lining up with TRBD1. The V segment lost 5 bases and the J segment 5 bases; nucleotides outside the gene matches: 7. The CDR3 runs to 15 residues. Germline-derived CDR1 and CDR2 are SGHRS and YFSETQ. CDR3 DNA, as far as it was read: TGCGCCAGCAGAACACAGGGGGCGGGGACCGGGGAG. As protein: CASRTQGAGTGE. The CDR3 reads in full as CASRTQGAGTGELFF.

At least ten counts were recorded for this clone. The sequence runs out 3 residues before the end of the CDR3; the remainder is reconstructed from the germline J gene. This sequence joins TRBV5-5 and TRBJ2-7, with D perhaps matching TRBD1 (6 bases). Germline V gene lookup returns CDR1 SGHKS and CDR2 YYEKEE (reference sequence). The CDR3 is 12 residues long. Trimming took 7 bases from V and 3 from J, leaving 11 bases between them. CDR3 bases read: TGTGCCAGCCAGGACAGAGTCTACGAG. It codes for CASQDRVYE. The CDR3, in full, reads CASQDRVYEQYF.